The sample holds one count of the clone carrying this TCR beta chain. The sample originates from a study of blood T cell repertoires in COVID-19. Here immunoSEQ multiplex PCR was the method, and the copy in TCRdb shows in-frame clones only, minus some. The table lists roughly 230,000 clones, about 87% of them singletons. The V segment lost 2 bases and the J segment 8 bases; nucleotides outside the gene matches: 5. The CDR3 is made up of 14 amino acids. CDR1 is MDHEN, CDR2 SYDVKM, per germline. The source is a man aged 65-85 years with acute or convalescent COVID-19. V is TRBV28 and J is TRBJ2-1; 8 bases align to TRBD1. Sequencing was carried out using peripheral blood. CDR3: CASSLRQGAYEQFF. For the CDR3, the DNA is TGTGCCAGCAGTTTAAGGCAGGGGGCCTATGAGCAGTTCTTC.